The 6 T cell receptor beta chains given below trace back to one sample, sequenced in a study of Graves' ophthalmopathy and Graves' hyperthyroidism. The TCR beta CDR3 regions underwent amplification from RNA transcripts. First-round RT-PCR employed HTBI primers, with a second-round multiplex PCR after it. One entry per CDR3 protein results from TCRdb running MiXCR on the multiplex PCR reads. The data contain about 500,000 distinct CDR3 sequences, about two fifths of them singletons. The sample comprised peripheral blood or thyroid tissue (not recorded which). The receptors shown here come from an adult man with Graves' hyperthyroidism.

This sequence joins TRBV7-3 and TRBJ2-2, with TRBD1 as a possible D gene (6 bases). V was cut by 1 base and J by 6 bases, with 15 bases left in between. Germline V gives CDR1 SGHTA, CDR2 FQGTGA. This CDR3 region has 16 residues. The CDR3, as DNA: TGTGCCAGCAGCTTAATCCCAGGACAGTCCTCCGGGGAGCTGTTTTTT. This gives the protein CASSLIPGQSSGELFF.

The table lists this clonotype with many counts. The gene calls are TRBV29-1 and TRBJ2-7; the D is unclear. Germline CDR1 is SQVTM and CDR2 is ANQGSEA. There are 13 residues in the CDR3. V was clipped by 4 bases and J by 4 bases, with 14 bases between them. This CDR3 reads CSVVSPGAYEQYF. CDR3 nucleotide sequence: TGCAGCGTTGTATCCCCAGGCGCTTACGAGCAGTACTTC.

The rearrangement joins TRBV19 to TRBJ1-3; 7 bases are shared with TRBD1. The CDR3 extends over 15 amino acids. Per germline, CDR1 LNHDA and CDR2 SQIVND (reference sequence). With 3 bases clipped from V and 0 bases from J, the junction kept 2 bases outside the gene matches. The CDR3 DNA reads as TGTGCCAGTAGTATGGGGACAGCCTCTGGAAACACCATATATTTT. Protein product: CASSMGTASGNTIYF.

This clonotype was counted many times. The chain uses TRBV15 and TRBJ1-5; the D is unclear. Germline loops: CDR1 LNHNV, CDR2 YYDKDF (reference sequence). This CDR3 is 14 amino acids long. V gave up 0 bases and J gave up 7 bases, with 10 bases separating them. The CDR3 sequence is CATSRDRAGQPQHF. In DNA, the CDR3 is TGTGCCACCAGCAGAGATCGGGCGGGACAGCCCCAGCATTTT.

This clonotype has at least ten counts. The chain has TRBV7-9 and TRBJ1-2, with unresolved D. Germline CDR1 SEHNR, CDR2 FQNEAQ (reference sequence). V shed 5 bases and J shed 4 bases, with 11 bases lying between them. The CDR3 covers 13 residues. The CDR3 here is CASSEAAIYGYTF. Written as DNA, the CDR3 is TGTGCCAGCAGCGAAGCAGCAATCTATGGCTACACCTTC.

This clonotype came up a few times. J is TRBJ2-1 and V is TRBV24-1, with 11 nucleotides matching TRBD1. The V and J ends lost 4 bases and 6 bases, in that order; junction bases with no gene match: 4. This CDR3 spans 15 amino acids. The V gene's germline CDR1 is KGHDR and CDR2 SFDVKD. CDR3 sequence: CATSDRDRGGNEQFF. CDR3 coding DNA: TGTGCCACCAGTGACCGGGACAGGGGGGGCAATGAGCAGTTCTTC.